The 32 T cell receptor beta chains below come from one sample, sequenced in a study of T cells in localized non-small cell lung cancer. The assay was immunoSEQ multiplex PCR, and TCRdb's table has in-frame clones only and misses some. The sample lists 45,000 to 60,000 clones, 70% to 90% occurring once. Sample: PBMCs, taken before any cancer treatment. Receptor source: a man aged 35 to 69 with stage II lung adenocarcinoma.

V and J are TRBV29-1 and TRBJ1-1, with a tentative D call TRBD1 (6 bases). V lost 6 bases to trimming and J lost 0 bases, with 11 bases between them. Germline CDR1 and CDR2: SQVTM and ANQGSEA. This CDR3 comprises 13 residues. The CDR3 DNA reads TGCAGCGTCTCCGGGACACTGAACACTGAAGCTTTCTTT. Translating it yields CSVSGTLNTEAFF.

This clone was recorded only once. J is TRBJ2-1 and V is TRBV19; tentative D call: TRBD1 (5 bases). Germline CDR1 reads LNHDA; CDR2 reads SQIVND (reference sequence). Trimming took 10 bases from V and 7 from J, leaving 26 bases between them. There are 16 residues in the CDR3. In DNA form, the CDR3 reads TGTGCCACAGAGGCCCAGGGAATCGGGTTTAGAAATGAGCAGTTCTTC. The encoded protein is CATEAQGIGFRNEQFF.

The chain links TRBV5-5 to TRBJ1-1, with D possibly matching TRBD1 (6 bases). The germline CDR1 and CDR2 sequences are SGHKS and YYEKEE (reference sequence). This CDR3 contains 16 residues. V was clipped by 5 bases and J by 1 base, with 18 bases between them. The CDR3 protein is CASRVLSDSKNTEAFF. The DNA of the CDR3 is TGTGCCAGCAGAGTTTTGTCGGACAGCAAGAACACTGAAGCTTTCTTT. Full variable domain (missing parts from reference TRBV5-5 and TRBJ1-1): DAGVTQSPTHLIKTRGQQVTLRCSPISGHKSVSWYQQVLGQGPQFIFQYYEKEERGRGNFPDRFSARQFPNYSSELNVNALLLGDSALYLCASRVLSDSKNTEAFFGQGTRLTVV.

The chain combines TRBV10-3 with TRBJ2-1, with 8 bases fitting TRBD2. The CDR3 consists of 13 residues. Germline V gene sequence: CDR1 ENHRY, CDR2 SYGVKD. The V segment lost 7 bases and the J segment 8 bases; nucleotides outside the gene matches: 7. The CDR3 reads CAITGAGDDEQFF. CDR3 coding DNA: TGTGCCATCACGGGAGCGGGGGATGATGAGCAGTTCTTC.

The CDR3 nucleotides are TGTGCCAGCAGCTTCCAGGGGTCCTACGAGCAGTACGTC. Translating it yields CASSFQGSYEQYV. This chain joins TRBV5-4 and TRBJ2-7; perhaps TRBD1 as D (6 bases). V was shortened by 2 bases and J by 1 base, with 7 bases between the two germline ends. Looked up from germline, CDR1 is SGHNT and CDR2 is YYREEE (reference sequence). The CDR3 spans 13 residues.

This clone was observed once. V gene TRBV4-1 combines with J gene TRBJ2-1; TRBD1 aligns across 7 bases. The CDR3 extends over 13 amino acids. The V gene end was trimmed by 4 bases and the J gene end by 6 bases; junction bases not matched to a gene: 3. In germline, CDR1 is MGHRA, CDR2 YSYEKL. The CDR3 sequence: CASSPDRANEQFF. In DNA, the CDR3 is TGCGCCAGCAGCCCCGACAGGGCCAATGAGCAGTTCTTC.

The chain employs TRBV19 and TRBJ2-7; 8 nucleotides match TRBD1. Germline V lookup: CDR1 LNHDA, CDR2 SQIVND (reference sequence). V trimming: 9 bases; J trimming: 4 bases; junction bases outside the gene matches: 11. CDR3 length: 14 residues. CDR3 region: CARGLVQGVYEQYV. The CDR3 DNA sequence: TGTGCCAGGGGCTTAGTACAGGGGGTTTACGAGCAGTACGTC.

The chain employs TRBV7-6 and TRBJ2-3; 8 nucleotides agree with TRBD2. This CDR3 has 14 residues. In germline, CDR1 is SGHVS, CDR2 FNYEAQ. J lost 5 bases, V lost 4 bases, and 5 bases had no gene match. The CDR3 spells CASSSPAGGDTQYF. DNA of the CDR3: TGTGCCAGCAGCTCCCCTGCGGGAGGAGATACGCAGTATTTT.

The chain is built from TRBV5-1 and TRBJ1-1; 12 bases fit TRBD1. J was trimmed by 0 bases and V by 3 bases; bases with no gene match: 3. The CDR3 totals 16 residues. Looked up from germline, CDR1 is SGHRS and CDR2 is YFSETQ. CDR3 DNA: TGCGCCAGCAGCTCCGGGACAGGGGGCTTGAACACTGAAGCTTTCTTT. Translating gives CASSSGTGGLNTEAFF.

The rearrangement links TRBV27 to TRBJ2-1; TRBD2 is a possible D gene (7 bases). Germline values: CDR1 MNHEY, CDR2 SMNVEV (reference sequence). This CDR3 has 15 residues. V lost 7 bases to trimming and J lost 7 bases, with 20 bases between them. The CDR3: CASTQGGVRGNEQFF. For the CDR3, the DNA is TGTGCCAGCACCCAAGGGGGGGTGAGAGGGAATGAGCAGTTCTTC.

The chain links TRBV30 to TRBJ2-5; D gene ambiguous. The ends were cut back, 2 bases at V and 5 bases at J, with 12 bases in the middle. The CDR3 is 13 amino acids. Germline-derived CDR1 and CDR2 are GTSNPN and SVGIG (reference sequence). CDR3 DNA: TGTGCCTGGAGTCCCGGTCTGGGGGAGACCCAGTACTTC. This sequence encodes CAWSPGLGETQYF.

The chain has TRBV6-6 and TRBJ1-1, with D maybe TRBD1 (6 bases). V gave up 7 bases and J gave up 4 bases, with 16 bases separating them. This CDR3 spans 14 amino acids. Germline values: CDR1 MNHNY, CDR2 SVGAGI (reference sequence). The CDR3 sequence is CASTPGGEGTEAFF. The CDR3 DNA reads TGTGCCAGCACCCCCGGGGGCGAGGGCACTGAAGCTTTCTTT.

The rearrangement links TRBV19 to TRBJ2-2, with 7 bases lining up with TRBD1. J gave up 0 bases and V 6 bases, and 7 bases lay outside the gene matches. The CDR3 contains 16 residues. Germline lookup yields CDR1 LNHDA and CDR2 SQIVND (reference sequence). The CDR3 reads CASSRGQLSNTGELFF. The CDR3 bases are TGTGCCAGTAGCCGGGGACAGCTATCGAACACCGGGGAGCTGTTTTTT.

The rearrangement uses TRBV19 and TRBJ1-1; D not resolved. The CDR3 sequence is 12 residues long. V lost 9 bases and J 11 bases, leaving 19 bases between the germline ends. CDR1 and CDR2 (germline): LNHDA, SQIVND (reference sequence). The CDR3 DNA reads TGTGCCAGCCACCCCGATCGGGGTCCGGCTTTCTTT. This gives the protein CASHPDRGPAFF.

The chain combines TRBV4-1 with TRBJ2-1, with TRBD1 matching over 8 bases. With V trimmed by 0 bases and J by 1 base, 5 bases remained unmatched. Germline V gene sequence: CDR1 MGHRA, CDR2 YSYEKL. The length of the CDR3 is 17 residues. The CDR3 coding sequence is TGCGCCAGCAGCCAAGAATCCGGACAGGGATCCTACAATGAGCAGTTCTTC. This codes for CASSQESGQGSYNEQFF.

This chain connects TRBV9 to TRBJ2-7; TRBD2 is a possible D gene (5 bases). Germline lookup yields CDR1 SGDLS and CDR2 YYNGEE. Trimming shortened V by 0 bases and J by 4 bases, and 8 bases separated the two germline ends. The CDR3 extends over 13 amino acids. The CDR3 is CASSVGEGYEQYF. As DNA, the CDR3 is TGTGCCAGCAGCGTAGGAGAGGGATACGAGCAGTACTTC.

This chain uses TRBV29-1 with TRBJ1-1; D remains ambiguous. The CDR3 contains 13 residues. Germline V lookup: CDR1 SQVTM, CDR2 ANQGSEA. Trimming removed 1 base at V and 7 bases at J, with 13 bases between. The CDR3 nucleotides read TGCAGCGTTGAAGGGAAATGGGCTAGTGAAGCTTTCTTT. Protein product: CSVEGKWASEAFF.

The CDR3 spells CASSQDSSNTGELFF. CDR3 sequence (DNA): TGCGCCAGCAGCCAGGACAGTTCGAACACCGGGGAGCTGTTTTTT. The chain carries TRBV4-1 and TRBJ2-2; possible D gene TRBD1, 6 bases. V shed 3 bases and J shed 0 bases, with 8 bases lying between them. The CDR3 covers 15 residues. In germline, CDR1 is MGHRA, CDR2 YSYEKL.

The rearrangement uses TRBV9 and TRBJ2-5; D not resolved. Germline CDR1 is SGDLS and CDR2 is YYNGEE. The CDR3 runs 15 residues. V shed 4 bases and J shed 0 bases, with 13 bases lying between them. In DNA form, the CDR3 reads TGTGCCAGCAGCCCCCGTGACGAGTACCAAGAGACCCAGTACTTC. It specifies CASSPRDEYQETQYF.

This clone was detected a few times. The chain links TRBV9 to TRBJ2-3; 7 nucleotides line up with TRBD2. Germline V gives CDR1 SGDLS, CDR2 YYNGEE. The junction had 4 bases not matched to a gene; V was cut back by 0 bases and J by 0 bases. This CDR3 region has 16 residues. CDR3 bases: TGTGCCAGCAGCGTAGACCCAGCGGGGAGCACAGATACGCAGTATTTT. As protein: CASSVDPAGSTDTQYF.

The chain couples TRBV5-5 to TRBJ1-3; D is uncertain. The CDR3 contains 16 residues. The V gene lost 0 bases and the J gene lost 7 bases, with 17 bases spanning the gap. CDR1 is SGHKS, CDR2 YYEKEE, per germline (reference sequence). In DNA, the CDR3 is TGTGCCAGCAGCTTGGAAGTCTTAAGGACCACCAACACCATATATTTT. This encodes CASSLEVLRTTNTIYF.

The rearrangement joins TRBV6-1 to TRBJ1-5, with D tentatively TRBD1 (5 bases). V shed 4 bases and J shed 3 bases, with 10 bases lying between them. Germline V gives CDR1 MNHNS, CDR2 SASEGT. This CDR3 is built from 14 residues. The CDR3 spells CASSAGQANQPQHF. The DNA of the CDR3 is TGTGCCAGCAGTGCCGGACAAGCCAATCAGCCCCAGCATTTT.

This clone has only one observation. The rearrangement links TRBV19 to TRBJ2-7; TRBD2 aligns across 9 bases. The V gene's germline CDR1 is LNHDA and CDR2 SQIVND (reference sequence). The CDR3 loop spans 15 amino acids. Losses at the gene ends were 3 bases for V and 3 bases for J; bases not matched to a gene: 6. This CDR3 reads CASSMYSGGLYEQYF. Here the CDR3 DNA reads TGTGCCAGTAGTATGTATAGCGGGGGCCTCTACGAGCAGTACTTC.

The V call is TRBV7-8, the J call TRBJ2-5; D possibly corresponds to TRBD1 (6 bases). Trimming took 4 bases from V and 1 from J, leaving 13 bases between them. There are 15 residues in the CDR3. Germline CDR1 SGHVS, CDR2 FQNEAQ. In DNA, the CDR3 is TGTGCCAGCAGCTCCGAACAGGGAGCCCAAGAGACCCAGTACTTC. Translating gives CASSSEQGAQETQYF.

The J gene is TRBJ1-2, the V gene TRBV19; D may be TRBD1 (5 bases). Germline V lookup: CDR1 LNHDA, CDR2 SQIVND (reference sequence). This CDR3 has 17 amino acids. Trimming shortened V by 10 bases and J by 8 bases, and 32 bases separated the two germline ends. CDR3 sequence (DNA): TGTGCCACCTCTAAAGGTATCAGGGCCCCTGTAGGGGAAGGCTACACCTTC. Residues: CATSKGIRAPVGEGYTF.

The V and J genes are TRBV28 and TRBJ1-2; the D gene is possibly TRBD1 (5 bases). Trimming pared 2 bases from V and 4 bases from J, leaving 11 bases between. Germline V CDR1 and CDR2: MDHEN, SYDVKM. This CDR3 region has 14 residues. CDR3 loop: CASSLPGQGYGYTF. CDR3 coding DNA: TGTGCCAGCAGTTTACCCGGGCAGGGCTATGGCTACACCTTC.

In this sample, this clone turned up once. The rearrangement links TRBV29-1 to TRBJ2-2, with D possibly matching TRBD1 (6 bases). Deletions cut 4 bases from V and 5 bases from J, with 14 bases between. The CDR3 runs to 14 residues. Germline V CDR1 and CDR2: SQVTM, ANQGSEA. CDR3 residues: CSVALVDRTGELFF. Written as DNA, the CDR3 is TGCAGCGTTGCCCTAGTTGACAGGACCGGGGAGCTGTTTTTT.

The chain carries TRBV2 and TRBJ1-2; the D is unclear. The CDR3 has 14 residues. Trimming removed 6 bases at V and 0 bases at J, with 11 bases between. The germline CDR1 and CDR2 sequences are SNHLY and FYNNEI. The CDR3 region has the DNA TGTGCCAGCAGCAGACGGACTACTAACTATGGCTACACCTTC. It specifies CASSRRTTNYGYTF.

The CDR3: CASSWGGGRETQYF. The DNA for the CDR3 is TGTGCCAGCAGTTGGGGAGGGGGCCGAGAGACCCAGTACTTC. The rearrangement uses TRBV6-1 and TRBJ2-5; D may be TRBD1 or TRBD2 (7 bases each). CDR1 is MNHNS and CDR2 is SASEGT in the germline V gene. This CDR3 has 14 amino acids. Trimming stripped 5 bases from V and 4 bases from J, with 14 bases between.

The chain employs TRBV30 and TRBJ1-5; maybe TRBD1 (6 bases). The V and J ends lost 1 base and 4 bases respectively, with 14 bases between them. Germline CDR1 GTSNPN, CDR2 SVGIG (reference sequence). The CDR3 extends over 15 amino acids. The CDR3 sequence: CAWSEGGMRNQPQHF. CDR3 in DNA: TGTGCCTGGAGTGAAGGGGGGATGAGGAATCAGCCCCAGCATTTT.

The rearrangement uses TRBV28 and TRBJ1-1, with TRBD1 matching over 10 bases. The CDR3 contains 15 residues. The V segment lost 6 bases and the J segment 11 bases; nucleotides outside the gene matches: 15. Germline CDR1 reads MDHEN; CDR2 reads SYDVKM. CDR3 sequence (DNA): TGTGCCAGCAGGCCGTCGACAGGGGGCGTTTCGCGGGCTTTCTTT. Amino acids: CASRPSTGGVSRAFF.

The chain has TRBV5-1 and TRBJ1-1; D possibly corresponds to TRBD1 (5 bases). The CDR3 covers 15 residues. Germline V lookup: CDR1 SGHRS, CDR2 YFSETQ. V gave up 2 bases and J gave up 3 bases, with 14 bases separating them. The CDR3 DNA follows: TGCGCCAGCAGCTTTGGGGGAGGAGCTCACACTGAAGCTTTCTTT. It encodes CASSFGGGAHTEAFF.